The rows below give T cell receptor beta chains drawn from one sample of a study of T cell changes during pregnancy in multiple sclerosis. This table comes from immunoSEQ multiplex PCR, and its TCRdb copy is limited to in-frame clones, with some not included. The table has 95,000 to 110,000 clones, about 90% seen once. The sequenced sample was peripheral blood, obtained after pregnancy. These receptors were taken from a female donor with multiple sclerosis, enrolled in a pregnancy study. Both conserved end residues are part of each CDR3. A D gene is named only where the DNA matches it firmly. Size is omitted from some rows. Given values are once, few, many or a class for expanded clones.

J gene: TRBJ2-1; clone size: .; V gene: TRBV7-9; D gene: .; CDR3 DNA: TGTGCCAGCAGCTTAGCCGGTCCTTACAATGAGCAGTTCTTC; CDR3 protein: CASSLAGPYNEQFF
J gene: TRBJ2-3; clone size: once; V gene: TRBV11-2; D gene: TRBD2; CDR3 DNA: TGTGCCAGCAGTTCTACCGGGACTAGCGGGGGGGCCATTTGGACGCAGTATTTT; CDR3 protein: CASSSTGTSGGAIWTQYF
J gene: TRBJ2-5; clone size: .; V gene: TRBV27; D gene: .; CDR3 DNA: TGTGCCAGCAGTTTATCCAACACAGGGATGAGTCTTGGGGAGACCCAGTACTTC; CDR3 protein: CASSLSNTGMSLGETQYF
J gene: TRBJ2-5; clone size: .; V gene: TRBV18; D gene: .; CDR3 DNA: TGTGCCAGCTCACCAGGAGATCAAGAGACCCAGTACTTC; CDR3 protein: CASSPGDQETQYF
J gene: TRBJ1-4; clone size: .; V gene: TRBV18; D gene: .; CDR3 DNA: TGTGCCAGCTCAGCTCGGAAATCAGGTGAAAAACTGTTTTTT; CDR3 protein: CASSARKSGEKLFF
J gene: TRBJ1-1; clone size: .; V gene: TRBV2; D gene: .; CDR3 DNA: TGTGCCAGCAGTGTTTCAGGGAACAGTGAAGCTTTCTTT; CDR3 protein: CASSVSGNSEAFF
J gene: TRBJ1-1; clone size: .; V gene: TRBV4-2; D gene: .; CDR3 DNA: TGTGCCAGCAGCCAAGATCGGGGGGCCGAAGCTTTCTTT; CDR3 protein: CASSQDRGAEAFF
J gene: TRBJ1-4; clone size: .; V gene: TRBV20-1; D gene: .; CDR3 DNA: TGCAGTGCTAGAGAGTACCACGGGGTGTTTTTT; CDR3 protein: CSAREYHGVFF
J gene: TRBJ2-1; clone size: .; V gene: TRBV6-5; D gene: .; CDR3 DNA: TGTGCCAGCAGCCTGTCGACAGCAGACAATGAGCAGTTCTTC; CDR3 protein: CASSLSTADNEQFF
J gene: TRBJ2-3; clone size: .; V gene: TRBV7-3; D gene: .; CDR3 DNA: TGTGCCAGCAGCCGAAAAACAGGGGAGGGCACAGATACGCAGTATTTT; CDR3 protein: CASSRKTGEGTDTQYF
J gene: TRBJ2-7; clone size: .; V gene: TRBV7-2; D gene: TRBD1; CDR3 DNA: TGTGCCAGCAGCTTAGTCCCACAGGGGGGTTACGAGCAGTACTTC; CDR3 protein: CASSLVPQGGYEQYF
J gene: TRBJ2-7; clone size: .; V gene: TRBV4-1; D gene: .; CDR3 DNA: TGCGCCAGCAGCCAAGATCCCGCGGTTGCTTCCTACGAGCAGTACTTC; CDR3 protein: CASSQDPAVASYEQYF
J gene: TRBJ2-3; clone size: .; V gene: TRBV6-1; D gene: .; CDR3 DNA: TGTGCCAGCAGTCTGGCCAGGAGCACAGATACGCAGTATTTT; CDR3 protein: CASSLARSTDTQYF
J gene: TRBJ1-1; clone size: .; V gene: TRBV15; D gene: TRBD1; CDR3 DNA: TGTGCCACCAGCAGCGACAGGGGGGTTGGCACTGAAGCTTTCTTT; CDR3 protein: CATSSDRGVGTEAFF